These T cell receptor beta chains were read from a single sample in a study of T-cell reconstitution after alpha-beta-depleted transplantation in children. TCRdb re-analysed the PCR reads in MiXCR, keeping a single row per CDR3 protein. The data contain over 200,000 distinct CDR3 sequences, about a tenth of them singletons. The input for sequencing was PBMCs, taken before TCRalphabeta/CD19-depleted stem cell transplant. The receptor set was obtained from a child less than two years old with acute myeloid leukemia, due to receive a stem cell transplant. CDR3s include the opening cysteine and the closing phenylalanine or tryptophan. D genes are given only for firm matches. The size of a clone is reported for some rows only, either as once, few or many, or as a class for expanded clones.

d_call	v_call	j_call	clone_size	cdr3_aa	cdr3_nt
-	TRBV7-2	TRBJ1-1	many	CASSSHGPGNTEAFF	TGTGCCAGCAGCTCCCATGGACCTGGGAACACTGAAGCTTTCTTT
-	TRBV5-1	TRBJ2-7	many	CASSLSSNPYEQYF	TGCGCCAGCAGCTTATCTAGCAACCCCTACGAGCAGTACTTC
TRBD1	TRBV12-3/TRBV12-4	TRBJ1-2	many	CASSDRGGYTF	TGTGCCAGCAGTGACAGGGGAGGCTACACCTTC
-	TRBV7-2	TRBJ2-7	many	CASSLDRSVQYF	TGTGCCAGCAGCTTGGACCGGAGCGTGCAGTACTTC
-	TRBV7-8	TRBJ2-1	many	CASSRTSHSNNEQFF	TGTGCCAGCAGTCGGACCTCACACTCAAACAATGAGCAGTTCTTC
TRBD1	TRBV18	TRBJ2-1	many	CASSQFRDRVINEQFF	TGTGCCAGCTCTCAATTCCGGGACAGGGTGATCAATGAGCAGTTCTTC
-	TRBV18	TRBJ2-5	few	CASSPPTASGETQYF	TGTGCCAGCTCACCACCGACTGCCTCTGGGGAGACCCAGTACTTC
-	TRBV23-1	TRBJ2-1	few	CASSQSWYNEQFF	TGCGCCAGCAGTCAATCGTGGTACAATGAGCAGTTCTTC
-	TRBV10-3	TRBJ2-6	many	CATQGWLTGANVLTF	TGTGCCACACAGGGTTGGCTTACTGGGGCCAACGTCCTGACTTTC
TRBD1	TRBV7-3	TRBJ1-1	many	CASSPGQGGLGTEAFF	TGTGCCAGCAGCCCAGGACAGGGAGGGTTGGGCACTGAAGCTTTCTTT
-	TRBV7-8	TRBJ2-3	many	CASRQYDPDSQYF	TGTGCCAGCAGGCAATATGACCCTGATTCGCAGTATTTT
TRBD2	TRBV7-2	TRBJ2-7	many	CASSPGLAGGWSYEQYF	TGTGCCAGCAGCCCGGGACTAGCGGGAGGATGGTCCTACGAGCAGTACTTC
TRBD2	TRBV20-1	TRBJ2-5	many	CSASGTSGAETQYF	TGCAGTGCTAGTGGGACTAGCGGGGCGGAGACCCAGTACTTC
TRBD2	TRBV5-1	TRBJ2-7	many	CASSLSGTSGRSTSEQYF	TGCGCCAGCAGCTTGTCTGGGACTAGCGGGAGATCGACCTCCGAGCAGTACTTC
-	TRBV28	TRBJ2-7	many	CASSLGHRAHEQYF	TGTGCCAGCAGTTTAGGGCACAGGGCCCACGAGCAGTACTTC
-	TRBV20-1	TRBJ2-6	many	CSARVPGANVLTF	TGCAGTGCTAGAGTTCCCGGGGCCAACGTCCTGACTTTC
-	TRBV5-1	TRBJ1-1	many	CASTPMGNTEAFF	TGCGCCAGCACCCCAATGGGGAACACTGAAGCTTTCTTT
TRBD2	TRBV6-1	TRBJ2-5	many	CASTPHGGGETQYF	TGTGCCAGCACTCCCCATGGGGGAGGGGAGACCCAGTACTTC
-	TRBV7-9	TRBJ1-3	few	CASSLEGSTIYF	TGTGCCAGCAGCTTAGAGGGAAGCACCATATATTTT
TRBD2	TRBV20-1	TRBJ2-7	many	CSARDSSGSYEQYF	TGCAGTGCTAGAGATTCTAGCGGGAGCTACGAGCAGTACTTC
-	TRBV5-1	TRBJ1-1	many	CASSEQPNTEAFF	TGCGCCAGCAGCGAACAGCCGAACACTGAAGCTTTCTTT
-	TRBV29-1	TRBJ1-6	-	CSVELQDNSPLHF	TGCAGCGTTGAATTACAGGATAATTCACCCCTCCACTTT
TRBD2	TRBV7-2	TRBJ2-2	-	CASSFKLAGSGELFF	TGTGCCAGCAGCTTTAAACTAGCGGGGAGCGGGGAGCTGTTTTTT
-	TRBV7-2	TRBJ2-7	many	CASSLSDRSSYEQYF	TGTGCCAGCAGCTTGTCCGACAGAAGCTCCTACGAGCAGTACTTC
-	TRBV20-1	TRBJ2-1	many	CSARTGRFSYNEQFF	TGCAGTGCTAGGACAGGCCGATTCTCCTACAATGAGCAGTTCTTC
-	TRBV12-3/TRBV12-4	TRBJ2-1	many	CASSLGVRVDEQFF	TGTGCCAGCAGTTTAGGAGTCCGGGTGGATGAGCAGTTCTTC
-	TRBV9	TRBJ2-6	large	CASSVEQAGANVLTF	TGTGCCAGCAGCGTAGAGCAGGCTGGGGCCAACGTCCTGACTTTC
-	TRBV6-1	TRBJ2-3	many	CASSCPPLGRSGLPDTQYF	TGTGCCAGCAGCTGTCCGCCCCTAGGTCGGAGCGGGTTACCAGATACGCAGTATTTT
TRBD2	TRBV6-2/TRBV6-3	TRBJ2-1	many	CASTGGSYNEQFF	TGTGCCAGCACGGGAGGGTCCTACAATGAGCAGTTCTTC
-	TRBV7-9	TRBJ2-1	many	CASSLAPAHNEQFF	TGTGCCAGCAGCTTAGCGCCGGCCCATAATGAGCAGTTCTTC
-	TRBV12-3/TRBV12-4	TRBJ2-1	many	CASSKDSYNEQFF	TGTGCCAGCAGCAAGGACTCTTACAATGAGCAGTTCTTC
-	TRBV5-1	TRBJ2-5	many	CASSLWAPQGETQYF	TGCGCCAGCAGCTTGTGGGCCCCCCAGGGAGAGACCCAGTACTTC
-	TRBV5-1	TRBJ2-1	many	CASSLTGPMNEQFF	TGCGCCAGCAGCTTGACGGGGCCGATGAATGAGCAGTTCTTC
TRBD2	TRBV20-1	TRBJ2-7	many	CSAREATGGLPGLINEQYF	TGCAGTGCTAGAGAGGCCACGGGAGGGCTTCCCGGATTGATCAACGAGCAGTACTTC
-	TRBV7-3	TRBJ2-2	many	CASTPAPNTGELFF	TGTGCCAGCACCCCGGCTCCGAACACCGGGGAGCTGTTTTTT
-	TRBV5-6	TRBJ2-4	many	CASSLPGLDIQYF	TGTGCCAGCAGCTTGCCAGGGTTAGACATTCAGTACTTC
-	TRBV20-1	TRBJ2-1	many	CSARDLGRGGGHNEQFF	TGCAGTGCTAGAGATCTCGGTAGGGGGGGCGGACACAATGAGCAGTTCTTC
-	TRBV20-1	TRBJ2-7	many	CSARDNRGRLTSVEQYF	TGCAGTGCTAGAGATAATCGGGGGCGCCTCACTTCCGTCGAGCAGTACTTC
-	TRBV3-1	TRBJ2-1	many	CASSQDRQGYNEQFF	TGTGCCAGCAGCCAGGATAGGCAGGGGTACAATGAGCAGTTCTTC
TRBD2	TRBV24-1	TRBJ2-1	many	CATSDPRTSGIYNEQFF	TGTGCCACCAGTGATCCCCGGACTAGCGGGATTTACAATGAGCAGTTCTTC
-	TRBV24-1	TRBJ2-3	many	CATSGEAVGSPDTQYF	TGTGCCACCAGTGGAGAGGCCGTCGGTTCCCCAGATACGCAGTATTTT
TRBD2	TRBV7-9	TRBJ2-7	many	CASGSSGSAHEQYF	TGTGCCAGCGGATCTAGCGGGAGCGCGCACGAGCAGTACTTC
-	TRBV18	TRBJ2-3	few	CASSPPGSDTQYF	TGTGCCAGCTCACCACCAGGGTCAGATACGCAGTATTTT
TRBD1	TRBV29-1	TRBJ1-2	many	CSVDRANYGYTF	TGCAGCGTAGACAGGGCTAACTATGGCTACACCTTC
TRBD1	TRBV15	TRBJ2-7	many	CATSRDLRDSLVYF	TGTGCCACCAGCAGAGATCTAAGGGACAGCCTCGTTTACTTC
-	TRBV5-5	TRBJ2-7	-	CASSGWGPQAEQYF	TGTGCCAGCAGTGGGTGGGGGCCGCAGGCCGAGCAGTACTTC
TRBD1	TRBV20-1	TRBJ1-6	-	CSASIRRRGNSPLHF	TGCAGTGCTAGTATTCGCCGCAGGGGGAATTCACCCCTCCACTTT
-	TRBV7-9	TRBJ1-1	many	CASSLRTEAFF	TGTGCCAGCAGCCTTCGAACTGAAGCTTTCTTT
TRBD2	TRBV12-3/TRBV12-4	TRBJ2-3	many	CASSSKLAGGPDTQYF	TGTGCCAGCAGTTCTAAACTAGCGGGGGGCCCAGATACGCAGTATTTT
-	TRBV29-1	TRBJ1-1	few	CSVTTGRTEAFF	TGCAGCGTTACCACAGGGCGGACTGAAGCTTTCTTT